This T cell receptor beta chain emerged from a study of blood T cell repertoires in COVID-19. Measured with immunoSEQ multiplex PCR; TCRdb has only the in-frame clones, and not every one. Of tens of thousands of clones in the sample, roughly nine tenths were seen once. V lost 1 base and J lost 5, with 11 bases in between. This CDR3 region has 14 residues. Looked up from germline, CDR1 is LGHDT and CDR2 is YNNKEL (reference sequence). V is TRBV3-1 (or the pseudogene TRBV3-2) and J is TRBJ1-2; D is possibly TRBD1 (6 bases). Material for sequencing was peripheral blood. The source is a woman in her 50s with active or convalescent COVID-19. CDR3 sequence (DNA): TGTGCCAGCAGCCAAGTCCAGGGGCGGTATGGCTACACCTTC. This translates into CASSQVQGRYGYTF.